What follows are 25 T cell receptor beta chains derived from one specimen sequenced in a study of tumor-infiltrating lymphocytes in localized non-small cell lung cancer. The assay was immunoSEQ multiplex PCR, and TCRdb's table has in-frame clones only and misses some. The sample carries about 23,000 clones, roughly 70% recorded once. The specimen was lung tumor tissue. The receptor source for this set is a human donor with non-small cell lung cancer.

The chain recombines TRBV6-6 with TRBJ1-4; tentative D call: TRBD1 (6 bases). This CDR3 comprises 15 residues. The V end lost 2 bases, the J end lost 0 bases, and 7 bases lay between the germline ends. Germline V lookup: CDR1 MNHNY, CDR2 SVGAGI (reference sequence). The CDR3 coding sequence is TGTGCCAGCAGTTACGAGGGGGCAACTAATGAAAAACTGTTTTTT. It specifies CASSYEGATNEKLFF.

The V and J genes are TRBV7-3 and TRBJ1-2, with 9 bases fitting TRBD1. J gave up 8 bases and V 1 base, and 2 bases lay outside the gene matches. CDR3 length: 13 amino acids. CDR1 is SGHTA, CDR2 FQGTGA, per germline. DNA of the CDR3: TGTGCCAGCAGCTTAAGACAGGGGGGAGGCTACACCTTC. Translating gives CASSLRQGGGYTF.

For the CDR3, the DNA is TGTGCCAGCTATGTAGAGACCCAGTACTTC. Translating it yields CASYVETQYF. This chain connects TRBV27 to TRBJ2-5; D not certain. Looked up from germline, CDR1 is MNHEY and CDR2 is SMNVEV (reference sequence). The CDR3 runs 10 residues. V dropped 8 bases and J dropped 4 bases, with 5 bases sitting between them.

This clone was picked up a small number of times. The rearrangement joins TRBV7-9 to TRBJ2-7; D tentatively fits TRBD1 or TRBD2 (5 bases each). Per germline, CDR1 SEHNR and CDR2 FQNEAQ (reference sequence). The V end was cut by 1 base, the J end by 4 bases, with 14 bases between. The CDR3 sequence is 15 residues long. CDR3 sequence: CASSLGRELQYEQYF. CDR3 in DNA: TGTGCCAGCAGCTTAGGCAGGGAGCTGCAGTACGAGCAGTACTTC.

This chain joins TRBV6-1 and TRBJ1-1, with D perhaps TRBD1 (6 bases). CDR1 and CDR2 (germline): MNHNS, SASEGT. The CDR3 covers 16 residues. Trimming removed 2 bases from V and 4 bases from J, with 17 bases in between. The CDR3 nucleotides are TGTGCCAGCAGTGAAAGGTCAGGGGACGGGGCCACTGAAGCTTTCTTT. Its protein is CASSERSGDGATEAFF.

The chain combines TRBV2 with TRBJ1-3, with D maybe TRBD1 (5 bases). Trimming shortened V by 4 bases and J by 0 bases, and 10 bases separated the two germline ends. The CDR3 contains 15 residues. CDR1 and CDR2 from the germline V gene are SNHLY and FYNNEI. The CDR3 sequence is CASSAGTTSGNTIYF. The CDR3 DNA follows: TGTGCCAGCAGTGCAGGGACTACCTCTGGAAACACCATATATTTT.

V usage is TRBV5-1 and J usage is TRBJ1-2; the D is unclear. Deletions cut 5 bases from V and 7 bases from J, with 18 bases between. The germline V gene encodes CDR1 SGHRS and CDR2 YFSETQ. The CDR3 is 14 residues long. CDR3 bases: TGCGCCAGCAGGAAGTCCTGGGAGGAGCGTGGCTACACCTTC. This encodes CASRKSWEERGYTF. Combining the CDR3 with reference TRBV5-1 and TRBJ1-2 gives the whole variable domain KAGVTQTPRYLIKTRGQQVTLSCSPISGHRSVSWYQQTPGQGLQFLFEYFSETQRNKGNFPGRFSGRQFSNSRSEMNVSTLELGDSALYLCASRKSWEERGYTFGSGTRLTVV.

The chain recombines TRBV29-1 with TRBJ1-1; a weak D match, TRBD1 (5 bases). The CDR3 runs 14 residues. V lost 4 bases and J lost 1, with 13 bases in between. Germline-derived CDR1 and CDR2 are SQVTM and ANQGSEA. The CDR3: CSVVAGTANTEAFF. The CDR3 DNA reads TGCAGCGTTGTTGCCGGGACGGCGAACACTGAAGCTTTCTTT.

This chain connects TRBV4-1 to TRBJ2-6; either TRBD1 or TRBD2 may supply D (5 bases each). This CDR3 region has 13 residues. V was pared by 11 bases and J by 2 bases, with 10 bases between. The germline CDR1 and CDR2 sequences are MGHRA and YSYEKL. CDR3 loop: CASRGAGANVLTF. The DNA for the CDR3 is TGCGCCTCCCGGGGCGCTGGGGCCAACGTCCTGACTTTC.

CDR3 amino acids: CASIWNTEAFF. The CDR3 nucleotides read TGTGCCAGCATCTGGAACACTGAAGCTTTCTTT. The chain is built from TRBV2 and TRBJ1-1; no definite D call. The CDR3 has 11 amino acids. The germline V and J ends were trimmed by 7 bases and 1 base, with 4 bases remaining between them. CDR1 SNHLY and CDR2 FYNNEI come from the germline V gene. The full variable domain, completed using reference TRBV2 and TRBJ1-1, is EPEVTQTPSHQVTQMGQEVILRCVPISNHLYFYWYRQILGQKVEFLVSFYNNEISEKSEIFDDQFSVERPDGSNFTLKIRSTKLEDSAMYFCASIWNTEAFFGQGTRLTVV.

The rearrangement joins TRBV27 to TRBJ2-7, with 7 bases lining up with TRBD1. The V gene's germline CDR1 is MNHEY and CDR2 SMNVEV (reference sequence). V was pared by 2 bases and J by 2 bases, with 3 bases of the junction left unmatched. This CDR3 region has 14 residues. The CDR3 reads CASSLIGTAYEQYF. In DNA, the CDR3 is TGTGCCAGCAGTTTAATAGGGACAGCCTACGAGCAGTACTTC.

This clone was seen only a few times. CDR3 amino acids: CASSFPGIYNEQFF. CDR3 in DNA: TGTGCCAGCAGCTTCCCAGGAATCTACAATGAGCAGTTCTTC. The chain links TRBV7-2 to TRBJ2-1; D is undetermined. CDR1 is SGHTA, CDR2 FQGNSA, per germline. The CDR3 length is 14 residues. Trimming took off 3 bases at V and 3 bases at J, with 9 bases between the two ends.

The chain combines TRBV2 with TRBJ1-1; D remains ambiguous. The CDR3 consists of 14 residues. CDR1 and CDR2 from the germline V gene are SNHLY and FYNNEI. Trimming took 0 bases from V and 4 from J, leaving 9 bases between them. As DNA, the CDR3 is TGTGCCAGCAGTGAAGCGCTTCAAAGCACTGAAGCTTTCTTT. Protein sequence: CASSEALQSTEAFF. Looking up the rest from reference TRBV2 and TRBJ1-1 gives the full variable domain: EPEVTQTPSHQVTQMGQEVILRCVPISNHLYFYWYRQILGQKVEFLVSFYNNEISEKSEIFDDQFSVERPDGSNFTLKIRSTKLEDSAMYFCASSEALQSTEAFFGQGTRLTVV.

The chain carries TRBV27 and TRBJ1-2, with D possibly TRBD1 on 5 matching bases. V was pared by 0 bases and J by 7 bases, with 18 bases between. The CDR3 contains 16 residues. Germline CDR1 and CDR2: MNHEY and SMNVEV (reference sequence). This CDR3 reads CASSLSGWDPSTGYTF. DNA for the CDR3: TGTGCCAGCAGTTTATCGGGGTGGGACCCGAGCACTGGCTACACCTTC.

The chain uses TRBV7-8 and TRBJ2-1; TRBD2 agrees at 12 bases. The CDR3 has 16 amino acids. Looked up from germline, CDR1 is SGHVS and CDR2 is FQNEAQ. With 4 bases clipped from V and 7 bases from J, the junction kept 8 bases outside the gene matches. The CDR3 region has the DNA TGTGCCAGCAGCTACGGCCTAGCGGGAGGGGATAATGAGCAGTTCTTC. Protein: CASSYGLAGGDNEQFF.

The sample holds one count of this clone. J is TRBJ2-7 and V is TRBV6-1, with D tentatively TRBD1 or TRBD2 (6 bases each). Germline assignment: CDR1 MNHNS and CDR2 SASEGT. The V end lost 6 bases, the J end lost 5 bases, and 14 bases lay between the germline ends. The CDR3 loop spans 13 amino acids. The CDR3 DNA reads TGTGCCAGCAGGGAGGGGGGACGGAACGAGCAGTACTTC. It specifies CASREGGRNEQYF.

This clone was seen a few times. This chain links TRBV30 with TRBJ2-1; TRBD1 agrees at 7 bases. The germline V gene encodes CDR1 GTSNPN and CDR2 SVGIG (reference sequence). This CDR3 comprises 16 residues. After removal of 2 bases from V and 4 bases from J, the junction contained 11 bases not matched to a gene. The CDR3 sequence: CAWSPPTGLLYNEQFF. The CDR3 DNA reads TGTGCCTGGAGTCCGCCGACAGGGCTCCTATACAATGAGCAGTTCTTC.

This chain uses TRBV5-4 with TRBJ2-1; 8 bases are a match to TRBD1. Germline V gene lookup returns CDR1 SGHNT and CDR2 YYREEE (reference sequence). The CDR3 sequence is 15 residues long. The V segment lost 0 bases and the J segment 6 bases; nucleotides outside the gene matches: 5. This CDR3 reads CASSLDQGARNEQFF. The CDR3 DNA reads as TGTGCCAGCAGCTTGGATCAGGGGGCACGCAATGAGCAGTTCTTC.

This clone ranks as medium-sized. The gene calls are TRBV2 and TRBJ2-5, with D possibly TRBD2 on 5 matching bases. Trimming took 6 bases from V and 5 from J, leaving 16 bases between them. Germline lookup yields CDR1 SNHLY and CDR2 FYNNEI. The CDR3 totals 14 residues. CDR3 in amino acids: CASSEFGLRETQYF. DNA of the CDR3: TGTGCCAGCAGCGAGTTCGGACTCAGGGAGACCCAGTACTTC.

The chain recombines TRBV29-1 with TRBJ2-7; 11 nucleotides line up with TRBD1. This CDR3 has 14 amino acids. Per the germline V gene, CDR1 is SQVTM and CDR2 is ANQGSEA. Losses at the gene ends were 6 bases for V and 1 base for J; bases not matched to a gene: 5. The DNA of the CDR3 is TGCAGCGTACCCCGGGACAGGGGGTCCTACGAGCAGTACTTC. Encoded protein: CSVPRDRGSYEQYF.

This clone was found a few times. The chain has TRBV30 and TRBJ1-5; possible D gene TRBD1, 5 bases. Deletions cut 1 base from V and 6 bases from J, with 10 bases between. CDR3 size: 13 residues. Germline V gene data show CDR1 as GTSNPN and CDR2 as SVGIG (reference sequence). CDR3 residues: CAWSERGGQPQHF. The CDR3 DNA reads TGTGCCTGGAGTGAGAGGGGCGGTCAGCCCCAGCATTTT. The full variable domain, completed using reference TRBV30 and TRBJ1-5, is SQTIHQWPATLVQPVGSPLSLECTVEGTSNPNLYWYRQAAGRGLQLLFYSVGIGQISSEVPQNLSASRPQDRQFILSSKKLLLSDSGFYLCAWSERGGQPQHFGDGTRLSIL.

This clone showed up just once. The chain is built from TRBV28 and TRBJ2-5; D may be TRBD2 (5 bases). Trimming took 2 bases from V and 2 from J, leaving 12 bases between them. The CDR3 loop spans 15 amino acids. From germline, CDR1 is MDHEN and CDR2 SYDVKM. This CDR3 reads CASSLAWEPQETQYF. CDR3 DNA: TGTGCCAGCAGTTTAGCTTGGGAGCCGCAAGAGACCCAGTACTTC.

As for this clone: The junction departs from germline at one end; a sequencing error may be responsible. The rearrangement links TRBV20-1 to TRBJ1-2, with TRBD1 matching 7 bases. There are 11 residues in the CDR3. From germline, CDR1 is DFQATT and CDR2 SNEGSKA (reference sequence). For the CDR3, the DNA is TGCAGTGCTAGAGGTGGGGGACAGTCTCCCTTC. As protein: CSARGGGQSPF.

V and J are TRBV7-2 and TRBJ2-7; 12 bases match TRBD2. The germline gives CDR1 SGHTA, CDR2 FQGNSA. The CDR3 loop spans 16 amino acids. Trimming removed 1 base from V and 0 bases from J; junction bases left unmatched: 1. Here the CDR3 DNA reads TGTGCCAGCAGCTTAGGACTAGCGGGAGCCTCCTACGAGCAGTACTTC. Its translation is CASSLGLAGASYEQYF.

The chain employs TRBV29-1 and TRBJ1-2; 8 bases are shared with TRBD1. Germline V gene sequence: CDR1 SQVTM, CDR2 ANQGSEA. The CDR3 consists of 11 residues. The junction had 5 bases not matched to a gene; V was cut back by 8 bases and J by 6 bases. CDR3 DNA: TGCAGCTCAAGGACAGGGAATGGCTACACCTTC. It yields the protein CSSRTGNGYTF.